This TCR beta chain was retrieved from a study of technical replicates of blood from a handful of donors. Sequenced by immunoSEQ multiplex PCR; TCRdb stores in-frame clones only, minus some. Of some 77,000 clones listed, around 90% were seen once; the top ten hold about 0.35%. Germline-derived CDR1 and CDR2 are SNHLY and FYNNEI. V dropped 8 bases and J dropped 3 bases, with 19 bases sitting between them. The CDR3 is 15 amino acids. Sequencing was done on a sample of T cells isolated from PBMCs. The chain is built from TRBV2 and TRBJ1-1; D possibly corresponds to TRBD1 (5 bases). The receptor comes from a human donor in good health. The CDR3 DNA sequence: TGTGCCAGCCGCATCGGGGGAAATTTGGACACTGAAGCTTTCTTT. This codes for CASRIGGNLDTEAFF.